The 13 T cell receptor beta chains reported below all come from one sample, sequenced in a study of cytomegalovirus exposure and HLA in healthy donors. PCR primers comprised 60 Vbeta and 13 Jbeta primers. Using immunoSEQ multiplex PCR, the repertoire was profiled, and TCRdb retains in-frame clones only, with some absent. The sample consists of tens of thousands of clones, approximately 70% of them appearing once. The sample consisted of PBMCs. The receptors stem from a woman between 45 and 65 years old in good health and CMV-seropositive.

This clone was observed a handful of times. CDR3 sequence (DNA): TGTGCCAGCGCACGGACAGGACTGAACACTGAAGCTTTCTTT. Translating it yields CASARTGLNTEAFF. The chain carries TRBV25-1 and TRBJ1-1; TRBD1 matches at 7 bases. V shed 8 bases, J shed 0 bases, and the junction held 6 bases outside the gene matches. Per the germline V gene, CDR1 is MGHDK and CDR2 is SYGVNS. The length of the CDR3 is 14 residues.

The V call is TRBV28, the J call TRBJ1-2, with a tentative D call TRBD1 (5 bases). Germline CDR1 MDHEN, CDR2 SYDVKM. CDR3 size: 13 residues. V lost 3 bases to trimming and J lost 3 bases, with 8 bases between them. CDR3 amino acids: CASSFVGDYGYTF. DNA of the CDR3: TGTGCCAGCAGTTTCGTAGGGGACTATGGCTACACCTTC.

In its sample, this clone was seen a few times. The rearrangement joins TRBV7-3 to TRBJ2-2, with a possible D match to TRBD1 (5 bases). Germline V gene data show CDR1 as SGHTA and CDR2 as FQGTGA. The CDR3 contains 14 residues. V was clipped by 2 bases and J by 3 bases, with 7 bases between them. CDR3 coding DNA: TGTGCCAGCAGCTTAGCAGGGTACACCGGGGAGCTGTTTTTT. Its protein is CASSLAGYTGELFF.

Only a few counts were recorded for this clone. The chain combines TRBV28 with TRBJ1-2, with D unclear. From germline, CDR1 is MDHEN and CDR2 SYDVKM. The CDR3 consists of 12 residues. V lost 5 bases, J lost 3 bases, and 7 bases lay in between. The CDR3 here is CASSEQYYGYTF. CDR3 coding DNA: TGTGCCAGCAGTGAACAGTACTATGGCTACACCTTC.

The chain links TRBV10-3 to TRBJ2-1; perhaps TRBD2 as D (7 bases). This CDR3 region has 15 residues. Germline lookup yields CDR1 ENHRY and CDR2 SYGVKD. V lost 2 bases and J 6 bases, leaving 14 bases between the germline ends. The CDR3 here is CAISEIKGEGNEQFF. The CDR3 nucleotides are TGTGCCATCAGTGAGATCAAGGGGGAGGGCAATGAGCAGTTCTTC.

The chain couples TRBV2 to TRBJ2-1; TRBD2 agrees at 8 bases. Losses at the gene ends were 7 bases for V and 12 bases for J; bases not matched to a gene: 14. The CDR3 consists of 14 residues. The germline gives CDR1 SNHLY, CDR2 FYNNEI. CDR3 protein: CASNGGSGSRRQFF. The CDR3 DNA is TGTGCCAGCAACGGCGGCAGCGGGAGTCGTAGGCAGTTCTTC.

This clone was seen a few times. This chain joins TRBV6-5 and TRBJ1-2, with D possibly being TRBD1 (6 bases). Germline-derived CDR1 and CDR2 are MNHEY and SVGAGI. V was clipped by 6 bases and J by 8 bases, with 22 bases between them. The length of the CDR3 is 15 residues. This chain's CDR3 is CASSLLNQGYGGYTF. The DNA of the CDR3 is TGTGCCAGCAGCTTACTCAATCAGGGGTACGGGGGCTACACCTTC.

The chain uses TRBV4-1 and TRBJ2-5; 14 nucleotides line up with TRBD2. The J segment lost 5 bases and the V segment lost 4 bases, leaving 15 bases of the junction unmatched. The CDR3 is made up of 19 amino acids. Germline assignment: CDR1 MGHRA and CDR2 YSYEKL. This chain's CDR3 is CASSRTEGGGLAGGETQYF. DNA for the CDR3: TGCGCCAGCAGCCGCACTGAAGGGGGCGGACTAGCGGGGGGTGAGACCCAGTACTTC.

V usage is TRBV7-9 and J usage is TRBJ1-5, with D unresolved. Trimming left V 5 bases short and J 6 bases short, with 8 bases between. Germline V CDR1 and CDR2: SEHNR, FQNEAQ (reference sequence). This CDR3 contains 12 residues. CDR3 DNA: TGTGCCAGCAGCGGGCAGAGTCAGCCCCAGCATTTT. It translates to CASSGQSQPQHF.

The rearrangement joins TRBV19 to TRBJ1-1; no definite D call. Germline CDR1 LNHDA, CDR2 SQIVND (reference sequence). V lost 6 bases and J 4 bases, leaving 12 bases between the germline ends. The CDR3 has 13 amino acids. The CDR3 reads CASSELRSTEAFF. The CDR3 nucleotides are TGTGCCAGTAGCGAACTAAGGAGCACTGAAGCTTTCTTT.

This clone was detected only a few times. The chain is built from TRBV19 and TRBJ2-1, with 7 bases fitting TRBD2. Germline V gene sequence: CDR1 LNHDA, CDR2 SQIVND (reference sequence). The CDR3 totals 10 residues. CDR3 in amino acids: CAAGVLEQFF. CDR3 DNA sequence: TGTGCGGCGGGAGTTTTGGAGCAGTTCTTC.

The chain is built from TRBV5-1 and TRBJ2-3, with D possibly TRBD1 on 6 matching bases. CDR1 and CDR2 from the germline V gene are SGHRS and YFSETQ. V was cut by 4 bases and J by 2 bases, with 23 bases left in between. The CDR3 covers 18 residues. CDR3 coding DNA: TGCGCCAGCAGCCAGTTTCAATCTGGGACACCTATCACAGATACGCAGTATTTT. It translates to CASSQFQSGTPITDTQYF. The whole variable domain, filled in from reference TRBV5-1 and TRBJ2-3, reads KAGVTQTPRYLIKTRGQQVTLSCSPISGHRSVSWYQQTPGQGLQFLFEYFSETQRNKGNFPGRFSGRQFSNSRSEMNVSTLELGDSALYLCASSQFQSGTPITDTQYFGPGTRLTVL.

The sample holds a few counts of this clone. The chain recombines TRBV21-1 with TRBJ2-7; the table's TRBD1 call for D was not verified on the DNA. TRBV21-1 is flagged as a pseudogene. The CDR3 is 14 amino acids. The CDR3 bases are TGTGCCAGCAGTTGGAACGACAGGTCCTACGAGCAGTACTTC. Its translation: CASSWNDRSYEQYF.